The 4 T cell receptor beta chains in this list originate from one sample, sequenced in a study of T-cell reconstitution after alpha-beta-depleted transplantation in children. Unique molecular identifiers were incorporated into the prepared TCRbeta library. From the PCR reads, TCRdb called clonotypes with MiXCR, one entry per CDR3 protein. Altogether nearly 350,000 distinct CDR3 sequences are present, about a sixth being singletons, with the ten largest covering roughly 40%. Specimen: PBMCs, mostly from graft donor cells, collected 360 days after TCRalphabeta/CD19-depleted stem cell transplant. The receptors were gathered from a male patient between 2 and 9 years old who had a stem cell transplant for acute lymphoblastic leukemia, so the T cells may come from the graft donor.

This clonotype was recorded many times. The chain couples TRBV7-3 to TRBJ2-4; TRBD1 or TRBD2 may be the D gene (5 bases each). The CDR3 sequence is 16 residues long. The germline V gene encodes CDR1 SGHTA and CDR2 FQGTGA. Trimming stripped 5 bases from V and 0 bases from J, with 14 bases between. The CDR3 DNA reads TGTGCCAGCAGCAGAACGGGGCGGGTAGCCAAAAACATTCAGTACTTC. Encoded protein: CASSRTGRVAKNIQYF.

The chain combines TRBV29-1 with TRBJ1-5; D is unresolved. V was trimmed by 4 bases and J by 4 bases, leaving 8 bases between them. This CDR3 region has 12 residues. CDR1 and CDR2 (germline): SQVTM, ANQGSEA. The CDR3 DNA sequence: TGCAGCGTTGGATGGGAAAATCAGCCCCAGCATTTT. It translates to CSVGWENQPQHF.

This clonotype was observed at least ten times. This chain uses TRBV9 with TRBJ2-4; perhaps TRBD2 as D (6 bases). Per germline, CDR1 SGDLS and CDR2 YYNGEE. Trimming cost V 5 bases and J 8 bases, with 14 bases left between them. The CDR3 has 13 residues. CDR3 sequence (DNA): TGTGCCAGCAGTCGTTGGGGGGAAGACATTCAGTACTTC. It yields the protein CASSRWGEDIQYF.

This clonotype was recorded a few times. The J gene is TRBJ1-1, the V gene TRBV12-3 or TRBV12-4; unclear D gene. V lost 8 bases and J 7 bases, leaving 23 bases between the germline ends. CDR3 length: 15 amino acids. CDR3 region: CASSGSKSQPNEAFF. The CDR3, as DNA: TGTGCCAGCTCGGGTTCGAAGAGTCAACCCAATGAAGCTTTCTTT.